This T cell receptor (beta chain) was identified in a study of tumor-infiltrating lymphocytes in primary liver carcinoma. For the study at large: In every tissue type, samples returned a similar yield of roughly 3.65 to 7.5 million productive TCRbeta reads. Study-wide results and caveats: Tumors and blood were compared for top-250-clone fraction, and tumors had the significantly higher value (p = 0.039).

Making TCR beta cDNA involved around 520 ng total RNA and a constant-region primer. Library construction for TCR beta comprised three nested multiplex PCR rounds performed with slightly modified ARM-PCR. TRBV1-TRBV30 forward and Cbeta reverse primers drove the first two approximately 11-cycle rounds. Each CDR3 protein gets one entry after TCRdb re-called the multiplex PCR reads with MiXCR. The data hold around 20,000 distinct CDR3 sequences, with roughly 80% observed a single time. In regard to this clonotype: Its antigen is not known.

CDR1 is LGHNA and CDR2 is YNFKEQ in the germline V gene. V lost 1 base to trimming and J lost 1 base; unmatched junction nucleotides: 18. The CDR3 loop spans 21 amino acids. Without any cell sorting, roughly 18-31 mg of bulk tissue yielded co-extracted RNA and DNA. Five distinct regions per tumor were sampled. Uniformly, tumor samples exhibited a viable tumor cell fraction exceeding 75%. Sequencing was performed on liver tumor tissue from sampling region 4. Documented subset: tumor region T4, right-lateral pole. This chain links TRBV4-2 with TRBJ2-2; 7 nucleotides agree with TRBD1. The sequence was obtained from a woman in her twenties or thirties with primary liver carcinoma and hepatitis B virus infection. The CDR3 reads CASSQVFLGQEPIKNTGELFF. In DNA form, the CDR3 reads TGTGCCAGCAGCCAAGTATTTCTCGGACAGGAGCCGATAAAGAACACCGGGGAGCTGTTTTTT.